This TCR beta chain is from a study of T cell changes during pregnancy in multiple sclerosis (dated by TCRdb to between 2018 and 2021). In terms of the full investigation: In women with multiple sclerosis, the researchers looked at how the T cell repertoire shifted as pregnancy progressed.

Library preparation used the immunoSEQ multiplex PCR assay. This immuneACCESS table, as held by TCRdb, lists in-frame sequences with V and J called but not all clones. Of the missing ones, under half trace to an unresolved V gene in checked studies; the others have no known cause. This sample lists about 46,000 clones; around 90% were detected once. The ten largest clones take up roughly 2.7% of the sample. Germline trimming amounts to 5 bases on V and 9 bases on J, with 8 as the count of junction bases outside the gene matches. CDR3 length: 14 amino acids, cysteine to phenylalanine. Only the CDR3 portion is preserved as DNA: 42 bases, with reading frame beginning at the first base. The germline V gene (reference sequence) sets CDR1 to LNHDA and CDR2 to SQIVND. Points on this clone: Its antigen is unknown. No base-level quality is on record; no much larger clone is a single base apart.

Sequenced here: CD8+ T cells from peripheral blood mononuclear cells, sampled in the second trimester of pregnancy. This TCR was recovered from a female donor with multiple sclerosis, enrolled in a pregnancy study. The chain couples TRBV19 to TRBJ2-5, and 11 junction bases match TRBD2. At the DNA level, the sequence is TGTGCCAGTAGTCCGCCTAGCGGGGGGACGTCCCAGTACTTC. Its protein product is CASSPPSGGTSQYF.